This entry lists 21 T cell receptor beta chains sequenced from one sample in a study of shared clonotypes between healthy human individuals. Cells designated naive CD8 were CD45RO-negative and were positively selected for CCR7, with terminally differentiated effector memory CD45RA+ cells excluded. Generated by immunoSEQ multiplex PCR, the TCRdb table keeps only in-frame clones and is missing some. The sample contains around 2.1 million clones, about 93% of which appear only once. The sequenced material came from naive CD8+ T cells from PBMCs. The receptor set was obtained from a man aged 18 to 30 in good health. Some clones in this sample may be carry-over from other donors' samples.

For this clone: Other nucleotide sequences from this sample produce the same CDR3. V and J are TRBV15 and TRBJ2-3, with 13 bases that match TRBD2. This CDR3 comprises 15 residues. Trimming removed 3 bases from V and 3 bases from J; junction bases left unmatched: 0. The germline V gene encodes CDR1 LNHNV and CDR2 YYDKDF (reference sequence). CDR3 bases: TGTGCCACCAGCAGGGGACTAGCGGGAACAGATACGCAGTATTTT. It is translated as CATSRGLAGTDTQYF.

This chain joins TRBV9 and TRBJ2-3; D remains unclear. Germline V gene lookup returns CDR1 SGDLS and CDR2 YYNGEE. There are 16 residues in the CDR3. Trimming left V 4 bases short and J 1 base short, with 16 bases between. Here the CDR3 DNA reads TGTGCCAGCAGCCCCCGTAGGGCTCTTCGCACAGATACGCAGTATTTT. As protein: CASSPRRALRTDTQYF.

This chain connects TRBV27 to TRBJ2-1, with a possible D match to TRBD2 (5 bases). This CDR3 is 16 amino acids long. Trimming removed 2 bases from V and 2 bases from J, with 13 bases in between. Germline V gene data show CDR1 as MNHEY and CDR2 as SMNVEV (reference sequence). CDR3 loop: CASSLLPLRAYNEQFF. CDR3 coding DNA: TGTGCCAGCAGTTTACTCCCACTGCGGGCCTACAATGAGCAGTTCTTC.

The chain joins TRBV6-6 to TRBJ2-1; TRBD1 aligns across 9 bases. CDR1 and CDR2 (germline): MNHNY, SVGAGI (reference sequence). The V gene end was trimmed by 5 bases and the J gene end by 2 bases; junction bases not matched to a gene: 7. The CDR3 extends over 16 amino acids. CDR3 sequence: CASSNPDRGPYNEQFF. CDR3 coding DNA: TGTGCCAGCAGTAACCCGGACAGGGGCCCCTACAATGAGCAGTTCTTC.

This chain links TRBV19 with TRBJ2-1; D could derive from TRBD1 or TRBD2 (5 bases each). Germline CDR1 and CDR2: LNHDA and SQIVND (reference sequence). The CDR3 extends over 16 amino acids. Between the trimmed V and J ends, which lost 5 bases and 7 bases, there was a span of 21 bases. CDR3 in amino acids: CASSYSGTPSRNEQFF. CDR3 nucleotides: TGTGCCAGTAGTTACTCCGGGACCCCGTCAAGGAATGAGCAGTTCTTC.

The chain is built from TRBV7-8 and TRBJ2-5; no clear D gene. The V gene lost 5 bases and the J gene lost 4 bases, with 8 bases spanning the gap. Germline loops: CDR1 SGHVS, CDR2 FQNEAQ. The CDR3 has 12 residues. The CDR3 here is CASSTIRETQYF. The CDR3 DNA is TGTGCCAGCAGCACGATTCGAGAGACCCAGTACTTC.

This sequence joins TRBV6-5 and TRBJ2-2, with TRBD2 matching over 13 bases. This CDR3 comprises 15 residues. Germline V gene lookup returns CDR1 MNHEY and CDR2 SVGAGI. V lost 6 bases and J lost 8; bases outside the gene matches: 6. The CDR3 region is CASRKLAGGPGELFF. The CDR3 nucleotides are TGTGCCAGCAGAAAACTAGCGGGAGGGCCGGGGGAGCTGTTTTTT.

V usage is TRBV30 and J usage is TRBJ1-5; D gene uncertain. Germline V lookup: CDR1 GTSNPN, CDR2 SVGIG (reference sequence). V shed 0 bases and J shed 5 bases, with 11 bases lying between them. CDR3 length: 14 residues. CDR3 amino acids: CAWSVSSLYQPQHF. The CDR3 nucleotides are TGTGCCTGGAGTGTTTCGAGCTTATATCAGCCCCAGCATTTT.

This chain uses TRBV6-5 with TRBJ2-3; D is unclear. This CDR3 spans 12 amino acids. Trimming took off 8 bases at V and 3 bases at J, with 9 bases between the two ends. Germline V gene data show CDR1 as MNHEY and CDR2 as SVGAGI. The CDR3 bases are TGTGCCAGCCGAGGAGAGACAGATACGCAGTATTTT. As protein: CASRGETDTQYF.

V usage is TRBV6-5 and J usage is TRBJ2-1, with 12 bases lining up with TRBD2. The V gene's germline CDR1 is MNHEY and CDR2 SVGAGI. The CDR3 runs to 15 residues. J was trimmed by 8 bases and V by 2 bases; bases with no gene match: 4. CDR3 protein: CASSYGTSGFYEQFF. The CDR3 nucleotides are TGTGCCAGCAGTTACGGGACTAGCGGGTTCTATGAGCAGTTCTTC.

This clone has just one count. This chain connects TRBV28 to TRBJ1-5, with D unresolved. The V end was cut by 5 bases, the J end by 1 base, with 12 bases between. Germline loops: CDR1 MDHEN, CDR2 SYDVKM. This CDR3 contains 15 residues. CDR3 nucleotide sequence: TGTGCCAGCAGTCTCGTATGGGCGAGCAATCAGCCCCAGCATTTT. Translated, it gives CASSLVWASNQPQHF. Drawing the rest from reference TRBV28 and TRBJ1-5, the complete variable domain is DVKVTQSSRYLVKRTGEKVFLECVQDMDHENMFWYRQDPGLGLRLIYFSYDVKMKEKGDIPEGYSVSREKKERFSLILESASTNQTSMYLCASSLVWASNQPQHFGDGTRLSIL.

V is TRBV6-6 and J is TRBJ2-7; 11 nucleotides match TRBD1. The germline V gene encodes CDR1 MNHNY and CDR2 SVGAGI (reference sequence). J was trimmed by 2 bases and V by 6 bases; bases with no gene match: 6. There are 15 residues in the CDR3. The CDR3 DNA is TGTGCCAGCAGCTCGGACAGGGGGCACCCCTACGAGCAGTACTTC. Amino acids: CASSSDRGHPYEQYF.

V gene TRBV15 combines with J gene TRBJ2-2; D may be TRBD2 (5 bases). V dropped 8 bases and J dropped 4 bases, with 26 bases sitting between them. Germline assignment: CDR1 LNHNV and CDR2 YYDKDF (reference sequence). The CDR3 is 18 amino acids. The CDR3 bases are TGTGCCACCTACTCTTCTCCCCCTACCGGGATATTCACCGGGGAGCTGTTTTTT. Protein: CATYSSPPTGIFTGELFF.

The V call is TRBV7-9, the J call TRBJ2-7; D may be TRBD2 (5 bases). The CDR3 runs 14 residues. CDR1 is SEHNR and CDR2 is FQNEAQ in the germline V gene (reference sequence). V dropped 3 bases and J dropped 0 bases, with 9 bases sitting between them. CDR3 coding DNA: TGTGCCAGCAGCTTCTCCGGGAACTCCTACGAGCAGTACTTC. This gives the protein CASSFSGNSYEQYF.

This chain joins TRBV9 and TRBJ2-3; 8 nucleotides agree with TRBD1. V dropped 8 bases and J dropped 4; count of bases not matched to a gene: 9. This CDR3 is 14 amino acids long. The germline V gene encodes CDR1 SGDLS and CDR2 YYNGEE. The CDR3 spells CASKTGDRADTQYF. In nucleotides, the CDR3 is TGTGCCAGTAAGACAGGGGACCGGGCAGATACGCAGTATTTT.

This clone was counted between two and nine times. Other DNA sequences in the same sample also yield this CDR3. The chain links TRBV5-6 to TRBJ1-1; D unclear. The CDR3 sequence is 11 residues long. V was trimmed by 0 bases and J by 8 bases, leaving 5 bases between them. Per germline, CDR1 SGHDT and CDR2 YYEEEE. In DNA, the CDR3 is TGTGCCAGCAGCTTGGGCAGGGAAGCTTTCTTT. This gives the protein CASSLGREAFF.

The V and J genes are TRBV28 and TRBJ2-7; 7 bases match TRBD1. CDR3 size: 14 residues. V lost 4 bases to trimming and J lost 3 bases; unmatched junction nucleotides: 6. Germline V lookup: CDR1 MDHEN, CDR2 SYDVKM. The CDR3 coding sequence is TGTGCCAGCAGTTCCAATAGACAGGGCTACGAGCAGTACTTC. Translated: CASSSNRQGYEQYF.

The chain joins TRBV27 to TRBJ1-5; D gene ambiguous. Trimming shortened V by 2 bases and J by 9 bases, and 20 bases separated the two germline ends. The germline V gene has CDR1 MNHEY and CDR2 SMNVEV (reference sequence). This CDR3 has 16 amino acids. The CDR3 region is CASSLVAVKGPLPQHF. The CDR3 DNA is TGTGCCAGCAGTTTAGTGGCAGTGAAAGGGCCGCTGCCCCAGCATTTT.

This clone came up once. The chain has TRBV27 and TRBJ2-2, with D possibly being TRBD2 (5 bases). The CDR3 has 13 residues. The germline V gene encodes CDR1 MNHEY and CDR2 SMNVEV (reference sequence). With 0 bases removed from V and 11 bases from J, the gap between germline ends came to 10 bases. CDR3 in DNA: TGTGCCAGCAGTTTATCCCTAGCTCTAGAGCTGTTTTTT. This codes for CASSLSLALELFF.

V and J are TRBV5-6 and TRBJ1-1, with 10 positions matching TRBD1. The CDR3 covers 17 residues. CDR1 is SGHDT and CDR2 is YYEEEE in the germline V gene. The V and J ends lost 7 bases and 1 base, in that order; junction bases with no gene match: 13. The CDR3: CASPAGTGEQWNTEAFF. CDR3 coding DNA: TGTGCCAGCCCGGCCGGGACAGGGGAGCAGTGGAACACTGAAGCTTTCTTT.

This rearrangement joins TRBV18 to TRBJ2-3; D gene uncertain. The CDR3 extends over 17 amino acids. V gave up 2 bases and J gave up 0 bases, with 15 bases separating them. CDR1 is KGHSH and CDR2 is LQKENI in the germline V gene. The CDR3 is CASSPWAEPSSTDTQYF. CDR3 in DNA: TGTGCCAGCTCACCATGGGCGGAGCCCTCTAGCACAGATACGCAGTATTTT.